This TCR beta chain was obtained from a study of blood T cell repertoires in COVID-19. The overall study: From T cells, B-cell-depleted T cells, or PBMCs came the material, which was cDNA or gDNA.

As originally analysed: Estimation of nucleated cell counts was performed using reference gene primer amplification. Clones were read by immunoSEQ multiplex PCR, and TCRdb kept only the in-frame ones, dropping some. V and J calls and clone size come straight from that table; D and trimming were deduced from the DNA. The data show about 110,000 clones, roughly 85% seen once. The CDR3 has 14 residues. V was pared by 4 bases and J by 2 bases, with 5 bases of the junction left unmatched. Germline CDR1 SGHRS, CDR2 YFSETQ. The V call is TRBV5-1, the J call TRBJ1-2; 7 bases agree with TRBD1. The clonotype was recovered from a woman aged 80 or older with acute or convalescent COVID-19. Sequencing input: peripheral blood. This CDR3 is CASSASGGNYGYTF. The CDR3 DNA is TGCGCCAGCAGCGCCTCAGGGGGGAACTATGGCTACACCTTC.